This T cell receptor beta chain was identified in a study of T cell repertoires in cytomegalovirus infection (dated by TCRdb to between 2017 and 2020). Looking at the study overall: Recently identified HLA-C-restricted CMV epitopes, whose presentation resists viral immunomodulation, were targeted by peptide stimulations together with well-studied HLA-B-restricted epitopes. Donor HLA type was relevant to the analysis, because carriage of CMV infection together with the matching HLA type was indicated by public TCR beta signatures. Results and caveats for the whole study, not just this receptor: In both this cohort and an independent cohort of some 380 donors, the cumulative frequency of public TCR beta family members distinguished carriers of CMV infection plus the relevant HLA type. The ex vivo response was dominated by HLA-C-restricted CMV-specific TCR beta clonotypes, which also provided the single most frequent clonotype in two of eight donors.

TCRdb shows the sequencer as Illumina HiSeq 1500. The public reads were run again by TCRdb, first through fastp at Q25 and then through MiXCR, and only productive beta chains were kept. Here each entry gathers all rows of one CDR3 protein and keeps the most common genes and DNA. In all, the sample holds more than 110,000 distinct CDR3 sequences, and around 32% of those were seen once. Clones ranked in the top ten supply 45% to 55% of the sample. Trimming removed 3 bases from V and 1 base from J, leaving 12 bases between the germline ends. The germline V gene specifies SNHLY as CDR1 and FYNNEI as CDR2. The CDR3 covers 16 residues, taking in both the cysteine and the phenylalanine. Of all the DNA, just the CDR3 is kept, 48 bases in frame from base 1. What the treatment or condition label conveys for this sample: in vitro stimulation with specific CMV peptide epitopes to enrich CMV-specific T cells. This clonotype showed up many times. There is no known antigen for this receptor. Qualities for individual bases were not recorded, and no much larger clone is one base off.

The sequence derives from a human donor in good health (CMV status not recorded). Some clones in this sample may be carry-over from other donors' samples. The input for sequencing was CD8+ T cells from cultured PBMCs, taken from culture after CMV antigen stimulation. Recombination joined TRBV2 with TRBJ2-2; D gene: possibly TRBD1, on 8 matching bases. The CDR3 is CASSEGGTGNTGELFF. The DNA reads as follows: TGTGCCAGCAGTGAGGGGGGGACAGGGAACACCGGGGAGCTGTTTTTT. The CDR3 plus the reference TRBV2 and TRBJ2-2 genes for the other parts give the full variable domain: EPEVTQTPSHQVTQMGQEVILRCVPISNHLYFYWYRQILGQKVEFLVSFYNNEISEKSEIFDDQFSVERPDGSNFTLKIRSTKLEDSAMYFCASSEGGTGNTGELFFGEGSRLTVL.